Following are 12 T cell receptor beta chains from one sample sequenced in a study of T cells in Graves' hyperthyroidism and ophthalmopathy. Amplification targeted TCR beta CDR3 regions from RNA transcripts. Using the HTBI primer set, a first-round RT-PCR was run on the TCR CDR3. TCRdb re-analysed the multiplex PCR reads in MiXCR, keeping a single row per CDR3 protein. The sample records around 760,000 distinct CDR3 sequences, about 35% being singletons. Sequencing was done on a sample of blood. The receptors were sampled from a woman aged 40 to 50 with Graves' hyperthyroidism.

The chain carries TRBV4-1 and TRBJ1-5; 7 bases line up with TRBD1. The V and J ends lost 0 bases and 4 bases, in that order; junction bases with no gene match: 6. CDR1 and CDR2 from the germline V gene are MGHRA and YSYEKL. This CDR3 is 16 amino acids long. CDR3 in amino acids: CASSQDRDSRNQPQHF. The DNA of the CDR3 is TGCGCCAGCAGCCAAGATCGGGACAGTCGGAATCAGCCCCAGCATTTT.

This clonotype was seen at least ten times. This chain joins TRBV5-1 and TRBJ2-7, with D perhaps TRBD2 (6 bases). In germline, CDR1 is SGHRS, CDR2 YFSETQ. The CDR3 length is 14 residues. Trimming removed 6 bases at V and 3 bases at J, with 16 bases between. DNA for the CDR3: TGCGCCAGCAAGTTGGGGACGGGGGACTACGAGCAGTACTTC. Its protein is CASKLGTGDYEQYF.

This clonotype was detected many times. The CDR3 loop is CASSTRQTTYEQYF. In nucleotides, the CDR3 is TGTGCCAGCAGCACCCGACAGACGACCTACGAGCAGTACTTC. V is TRBV7-2 and J is TRBJ2-7, with a possible D match to TRBD1 (5 bases). CDR1 and CDR2 (germline): SGHTA, FQGNSA. The V and J ends lost 5 bases and 2 bases respectively, with 13 bases between them. The CDR3 is made up of 14 amino acids.

The V call is TRBV4-2, the J call TRBJ1-5; D is unclear. This CDR3 is 13 amino acids long. Trimming shortened V by 4 bases and J by 4 bases, and 8 bases separated the two germline ends. Germline V gene sequence: CDR1 LGHNA, CDR2 YNFKEQ. In nucleotides, the CDR3 is TGTGCCAGCAGCCCCTGGCCAAATCAGCCCCAGCATTTT. This translates into CASSPWPNQPQHF.

The chain joins TRBV20-1 to TRBJ2-5, with D tentatively TRBD1 (5 bases). The CDR3 totals 15 residues. V was pared by 0 bases and J by 2 bases, with 13 bases between. Germline CDR1 is DFQATT and CDR2 is SNEGSKA (reference sequence). CDR3 residues: CSARDLAGPQETQYF. As DNA, the CDR3 is TGCAGTGCTAGAGATTTAGCAGGGCCGCAAGAGACCCAGTACTTC.

Worth noting for this clonotype: A read error may explain this, as a much larger clone is one base away. The chain has TRBV6-2 or TRBV6-3 and TRBJ1-6; D gene uncertain. CDR3 length: 12 amino acids. The germline CDR1 and CDR2 sequences are MNHEY and SVGEGT. V lost 6 bases, J lost 11 bases, and 11 bases lay in between. CDR3 DNA sequence: TGTGCCAGCAGCCGCGAACCGCCACCCCTCCACTTT. It yields the protein CASSREPPPLHF.

The V gene is TRBV5-2, the J gene TRBJ2-7; the table's D call, TRBD1, was not checked against the DNA. TRBV5-2 is annotated as a pseudogene. CDR3 size: 14 residues. CDR3 coding DNA: TGTGCCAGCAACCGCGGGACAGGGGGCAACGAGCAGTACTTC. This gives the protein CASNRGTGGNEQYF.

The chain recombines TRBV10-3 with TRBJ1-6; maybe TRBD1 (5 bases). The CDR3 has 17 amino acids. Trimming took 6 bases from V and 8 from J, leaving 23 bases between them. Germline V gene data show CDR1 as ENHRY and CDR2 as SYGVKD. In nucleotides, the CDR3 is TGTGCCATCAGCGAACCCATGACCGGGACGGTAGATTCACCCCTCCACTTT. Translation: CAISEPMTGTVDSPLHF.

CDR3: CATSGGLDVETQYF. The CDR3 DNA sequence: TGTGCCACCAGCGGAGGACTAGATGTTGAGACCCAGTACTTC. The rearrangement uses TRBV15 and TRBJ2-5, with TRBD2 identical over 7 bases. The V segment lost 5 bases and the J segment 5 bases; nucleotides outside the gene matches: 8. CDR1 and CDR2 from the germline V gene are LNHNV and YYDKDF (reference sequence). CDR3 size: 14 residues.

V and J are TRBV7-9 and TRBJ1-2, with D possibly matching TRBD1 (6 bases). The length of the CDR3 is 17 residues. Deletions cut 5 bases from V and 2 bases from J, with 21 bases between. CDR1 and CDR2 (germline): SEHNR, FQNEAQ (reference sequence). This chain's CDR3 is CASSQEGIGGANYGYTF. For the CDR3, the DNA is TGTGCCAGCAGCCAAGAGGGTATTGGGGGCGCGAACTATGGCTACACCTTC.

This clonotype was recorded a few times. V is TRBV13 and J is TRBJ2-3; perhaps D is TRBD1 or TRBD2 (5 bases each). Germline V gene sequence: CDR1 PRHDT, CDR2 FYEKMQ (reference sequence). V was pared by 0 bases and J by 2 bases, with 9 bases between. The CDR3 has 15 residues. CDR3 loop: CASSLGRGPTDTQYF. DNA for the CDR3: TGTGCCAGCAGCTTAGGCCGGGGACCCACAGATACGCAGTATTTT.

This clonotype was counted many times. The rearrangement uses TRBV20-1 and TRBJ1-1; D remains unclear. Trimming removed 6 bases at V and 11 bases at J, with 16 bases between. CDR3 length: 11 residues. Germline lookup yields CDR1 DFQATT and CDR2 SNEGSKA (reference sequence). The CDR3 sequence: CSASPEVMAFF. The CDR3 DNA reads TGCAGTGCCTCGCCGGAGGTTATGGCTTTCTTT.